Presented here are 32 T cell receptor beta chains from one specimen sequenced in a study of T cell changes during pregnancy in multiple sclerosis. Assay used: immunoSEQ multiplex PCR; TCRdb lists only in-frame clones, some missing. The sample shows fewer than 85,000 clones, just over 90% of them seen only once. Material: peripheral blood, obtained in the second trimester of pregnancy. Every receptor here comes from a female donor with multiple sclerosis, enrolled in a pregnancy study.

The chain carries TRBV5-6 and TRBJ2-1, with TRBD2 matching 11 bases. CDR3 length: 18 residues. Germline CDR1 and CDR2: SGHDT and YYEEEE. V shed 4 bases and J 7 bases; nucleotides not matched to a gene: 16. The CDR3 DNA is TGTGCCAGCAGCCCAGGTACTAGCGGGAGAAGGATAGGGAATGAGCAGTTCTTC. Translation: CASSPGTSGRRIGNEQFF.

The chain links TRBV9 to TRBJ2-3; D unresolved. V lost 0 bases to trimming and J lost 0 bases, with 5 bases between them. CDR3 size: 14 residues. Germline V gene data show CDR1 as SGDLS and CDR2 as YYNGEE. The CDR3 nucleotides read TGTGCCAGCAGCGTAGCGGTGAGCACAGATACGCAGTATTTT. Translation: CASSVAVSTDTQYF.

The chain recombines TRBV5-8 with TRBJ2-3; the D gene is possibly TRBD1 (5 bases). CDR1 is SGHTS, CDR2 YDEGEE, per germline. V lost 4 bases and J lost 8, with 20 bases in between. The CDR3 contains 15 residues. CDR3 nucleotides: TGTGCCAGCAGCCGAATGAGCTTAGGGGATAGTACGCAGTATTTT. Its translation: CASSRMSLGDSTQYF.

This clone appeared a single time. This chain connects TRBV5-1 to TRBJ1-1, with D uncertain. The CDR3 runs 14 residues. The germline gives CDR1 SGHRS, CDR2 YFSETQ. V gave up 0 bases and J gave up 3 bases, with 9 bases separating them. CDR3 DNA sequence: TGCGCCAGCAGCTTGGGTAACGGGGACACTGAAGCTTTCTTT. The encoded protein is CASSLGNGDTEAFF.

V usage is TRBV5-1 and J usage is TRBJ1-5; tentatively, D is TRBD1 (5 bases). The CDR3 extends over 15 amino acids. The V gene's germline CDR1 is SGHRS and CDR2 YFSETQ. The ends were cut back, 4 bases at V and 3 bases at J, with 14 bases in the middle. The CDR3 sequence is CASSPYGGTNQPQHF. CDR3 sequence (DNA): TGCGCCAGCAGCCCCTACGGAGGGACCAATCAGCCCCAGCATTTT.

The chain is built from TRBV5-1 and TRBJ2-5, with TRBD1 identical over 8 bases. CDR3 length: 15 residues. The junction had 7 bases not matched to a gene; V was cut back by 1 base and J by 5 bases. CDR1 and CDR2 (germline): SGHRS, YFSETQ. CDR3 residues: CASSLWDRSLETQYF. For the CDR3, the DNA is TGCGCCAGCAGCTTGTGGGACAGGTCTCTGGAGACCCAGTACTTC.

J is TRBJ1-6 and V is TRBV2, with D tentatively TRBD1 (5 bases). The CDR3 is 16 residues long. The germline V gene encodes CDR1 SNHLY and CDR2 FYNNEI. Trimming left V 7 bases short and J 2 bases short, with 15 bases between. The CDR3 loop is CASKDGGSPYNSPLHF. CDR3 DNA sequence: TGTGCCAGCAAGGACGGGGGAAGCCCCTATAATTCACCCCTCCACTTT.

The chain uses TRBV10-2 and TRBJ2-3; possible D gene TRBD2, 6 bases. The CDR3 is 16 residues long. Germline V CDR1 and CDR2: WSHSY, SAAADI. V dropped 2 bases and J dropped 2 bases, with 14 bases sitting between them. CDR3 region: CASSESGGVTTDTQYF. The CDR3 DNA sequence: TGCGCCAGCAGTGAGAGTGGAGGGGTGACCACAGATACGCAGTATTTT.

CDR3 bases: TGTGCCAGCAGCTTTGTGGGGGGGGCCTACGAGCAGTACTTC. Translation: CASSFVGGAYEQYF. This chain links TRBV5-5 with TRBJ2-7; TRBD2 agrees at 7 bases. The CDR3 is 14 amino acids. V dropped 2 bases and J dropped 2; count of bases not matched to a gene: 4. CDR1 SGHKS and CDR2 YYEKEE come from the germline V gene (reference sequence).

This clone appeared once. The rearrangement joins TRBV27 to TRBJ2-1, with 10 bases matching TRBD1. The V and J ends lost 5 bases and 5 bases, in that order; junction bases with no gene match: 12. Germline V gene sequence: CDR1 MNHEY, CDR2 SMNVEV (reference sequence). The CDR3 is 17 amino acids. The CDR3 DNA follows: TGTGCCAGCAGTATTTCCGGGACAGGGGAGGAGGACAATGAGCAGTTCTTC. Translating gives CASSISGTGEEDNEQFF.

V gene TRBV4-1 combines with J gene TRBJ1-2, with no clear D. V was pared by 0 bases and J by 4 bases, with 9 bases between. CDR3 length: 14 residues. Germline V lookup: CDR1 MGHRA, CDR2 YSYEKL. This chain's CDR3 is CASSQDLRSYGYTF. The DNA for the CDR3 is TGCGCCAGCAGCCAAGATCTCCGGAGCTATGGCTACACCTTC.

V gene TRBV5-1 combines with J gene TRBJ1-1; 10 positions match TRBD1. With V trimmed by 2 bases and J by 2 bases, 3 bases remained unmatched. CDR3 length: 15 residues. CDR1 is SGHRS, CDR2 YFSETQ, per germline. This CDR3 reads CASSLGTGANTEAFF. CDR3 sequence (DNA): TGCGCCAGCAGCTTAGGGACAGGGGCCAACACTGAAGCTTTCTTT.

This chain joins TRBV2 and TRBJ2-7, with D possibly matching TRBD1 (6 bases). Per the germline V gene, CDR1 is SNHLY and CDR2 is FYNNEI. The CDR3 runs to 17 residues. The V end was cut by 0 bases, the J end by 5 bases, with 20 bases between. The CDR3 DNA reads as TGTGCCAGCAGTGAAGCGCCTATGTACCAGGGGCGGGACGAGCAGTACTTC. Its translation is CASSEAPMYQGRDEQYF.

The chain carries TRBV4-2 and TRBJ1-1; 8 bases are a match to TRBD1. The CDR3 is 12 amino acids. The germline CDR1 and CDR2 sequences are LGHNA and YNFKEQ. With 2 bases clipped from V and 11 bases from J, the junction kept 4 bases outside the gene matches. The CDR3 region has the DNA TGTGCCAGCAGCCAACAGGGGGCCTTGGCTTTCTTT. Its translation is CASSQQGALAFF.

The chain is built from TRBV7-9 and TRBJ1-2, with a tentative D call TRBD1 (6 bases). There are 16 residues in the CDR3. V gave up 4 bases and J gave up 10 bases, with 25 bases separating them. From germline, CDR1 is SEHNR and CDR2 FQNEAQ (reference sequence). The CDR3 nucleotides are TGTGCCAGCAGCTCCCAGGGGCCCCGGGACACGGGTTTCTACACCTTC. Translated, it gives CASSSQGPRDTGFYTF. Supplemented by reference TRBV7-9 and TRBJ1-2, the full variable domain reads DTGVSQNPRHKITKRGQNVTFRCDPISEHNRLYWYRQTLGQGPEFLTYFQNEAQLEKSRLLSDRFSAERPKGSFSTLEIQRTEQGDSAMYLCASSSQGPRDTGFYTFGSGTRLTVV.

Regarding this clone: Different DNA sequences within this sample yield the same CDR3. The genes are TRBV5-6 and TRBJ2-3; D might be TRBD2 (6 bases). The CDR3 loop spans 15 amino acids. The V and J ends lost 0 bases and 3 bases respectively, with 11 bases between them. CDR1 and CDR2 (germline): SGHDT, YYEEEE. CDR3 DNA sequence: TGTGCCAGCAGCTTGGGGGGAGGCGGGACAGATACGCAGTATTTT. The encoded protein is CASSLGGGGTDTQYF.

The chain recombines TRBV9 with TRBJ2-7; the match to TRBD1 covers 8 bases. The CDR3 covers 14 residues. J gave up 7 bases and V 3 bases, and 9 bases lay outside the gene matches. Germline V gene data show CDR1 as SGDLS and CDR2 as YYNGEE. The CDR3 nucleotides are TGTGCCAGCAGCGCCGGGACAGGACAGGAGGAGCAGTACTTC. Translation gives CASSAGTGQEEQYF.

The J gene is TRBJ2-1, the V gene TRBV11-2, with TRBD1 matching over 9 bases. The CDR3 length is 14 residues. V was clipped by 7 bases and J by 6 bases; unmatched bases: 7. Germline CDR1 and CDR2: SGHAT and FQNNGV. CDR3 nucleotides: TGTGCCAGCATCCCCGGGACAGGGCGCAATGAGCAGTTCTTC. Translation: CASIPGTGRNEQFF.

For the CDR3, the DNA is TGCGCCAGCAGCTCGGGGACAGGGAAAAAGGGTTGGGCCTACAATGAGCAGTTCTTC. Translated, it gives CASSSGTGKKGWAYNEQFF. The chain is built from TRBV5-1 and TRBJ2-1; 9 bases line up with TRBD1. Germline V gene lookup returns CDR1 SGHRS and CDR2 YFSETQ. There are 19 residues in the CDR3. J was trimmed by 2 bases and V by 3 bases; bases with no gene match: 15.

In this sample, this clone turned up a few times. The chain combines TRBV27 with TRBJ2-1; D is unclear. This CDR3 comprises 11 residues. V was clipped by 6 bases and J by 9 bases, with 9 bases between them. Germline lookup yields CDR1 MNHEY and CDR2 SMNVEV (reference sequence). The CDR3 sequence: CASRFYSEQFF. CDR3 nucleotides: TGTGCCAGCAGATTTTATAGTGAGCAGTTCTTC.

The chain combines TRBV29-1 with TRBJ2-5; D is possibly TRBD1 (6 bases). V was clipped by 7 bases and J by 4 bases, with 19 bases between them. Germline lookup yields CDR1 SQVTM and CDR2 ANQGSEA. CDR3 length: 14 residues. The CDR3 nucleotides read TGCAGCGCCCGGACAGCCCCTAGGGGAGAGACCCAGTACTTC. Translated, it gives CSARTAPRGETQYF. The entire variable domain, with the rest obtained from reference TRBV29-1 and TRBJ2-5, is as follows: SAVISQKPSRDICQRGTSLTIQCQVDSQVTMMFWYRQQPGQSLTLIATANQGSEATYESGFVIDKFPISRPNLTFSTLTVSNMSPEDSSIYLCSARTAPRGETQYFGPGTRLLVL.

The chain is built from TRBV11-2 and TRBJ2-3; 10 positions agree with TRBD2. The CDR3 length is 17 residues. Germline lookup yields CDR1 SGHAT and CDR2 FQNNGV. V shed 5 bases, J shed 2 bases, and the junction held 10 bases outside the gene matches. The CDR3: CASSGQATSGLTDTQYF. DNA of the CDR3: TGTGCCAGCAGCGGACAAGCGACTAGCGGGCTCACAGATACGCAGTATTTT.

The rearrangement joins TRBV9 to TRBJ1-2; maybe TRBD1 (6 bases). The CDR3 spans 16 residues. Trimming stripped 0 bases from V and 2 bases from J, with 14 bases between. Germline CDR1 SGDLS, CDR2 YYNGEE. The CDR3, as DNA: TGTGCCAGCAGCGTAGCAACAAACCAGGGGAACTATGGCTACACCTTC. It specifies CASSVATNQGNYGYTF.

This clone was counted only a few times. The chain carries TRBV6-6 and TRBJ1-2, with D unclear. The germline gives CDR1 MNHNY, CDR2 SVGAGI (reference sequence). Trimming stripped 5 bases from V and 1 base from J, with 17 bases between. The CDR3 extends over 16 amino acids. The CDR3 DNA sequence: TGTGCCAGCAGTATGCCCGAGAGGTTGGGTAACTATGGCTACACCTTC. Protein sequence: CASSMPERLGNYGYTF.

This clone was detected only once. The chain joins TRBV2 to TRBJ2-6; D might be TRBD2 (6 bases). From germline, CDR1 is SNHLY and CDR2 FYNNEI. There are 18 residues in the CDR3. V lost 3 bases, J lost 0 bases, and 15 bases lay in between. This CDR3 reads CASSEGRTIRSGANVLTF. The CDR3 coding sequence is TGTGCCAGCAGTGAGGGACGGACTATACGCTCTGGGGCCAACGTCCTGACTTTC.

The V and J genes are TRBV7-3 and TRBJ2-2; 10 nucleotides align to TRBD2. The CDR3 has 16 amino acids. Germline V gene data show CDR1 as SGHTA and CDR2 as FQGTGA. With 4 bases clipped from V and 2 bases from J, the junction kept 4 bases outside the gene matches. DNA of the CDR3: TGTGCCAGCAGCTATCTAGCGGGGGCAAACACCGGGGAGCTGTTTTTT. It codes for CASSYLAGANTGELFF.

The rearrangement uses TRBV4-1 and TRBJ1-4; weak D call: TRBD1 (5 bases). The CDR3 sequence is 15 residues long. With 1 base removed from V and 5 bases from J, the gap between germline ends came to 11 bases. Germline values: CDR1 MGHRA, CDR2 YSYEKL. Here the CDR3 reads CASSQADSGNEKLFF. The CDR3 DNA sequence: TGCGCCAGCAGCCAAGCAGACAGTGGAAATGAAAAACTGTTTTTT.

This chain links TRBV19 with TRBJ2-2, with 10 nucleotides matching TRBD2. V was clipped by 7 bases and J by 0 bases; unmatched bases: 5. From germline, CDR1 is LNHDA and CDR2 SQIVND (reference sequence). The CDR3 extends over 16 amino acids. CDR3 sequence (DNA): TGTGCCAGTACCCCTAGCGGGGGCGCGAACACCGGGGAGCTGTTTTTT. Protein: CASTPSGGANTGELFF.

The gene calls are TRBV12-5 and TRBJ1-1; possibly TRBD1 for D (5 bases). V lost 5 bases and J 7 bases, leaving 17 bases between the germline ends. This CDR3 comprises 14 residues. Per the germline V gene, CDR1 is LGHNT and CDR2 is FRNRAP. The CDR3 bases are TGTGCTAGTGGTACCCCGGGAGGGGCGATTGAAGCTTTCTTT. Protein product: CASGTPGGAIEAFF.

The CDR3 DNA reads TGTGCCTGGAGCCACAGGGGAGTCCAAGAGACCCAGTACTTC. Translation: CAWSHRGVQETQYF. This rearrangement joins TRBV30 to TRBJ2-5, with 7 nucleotides matching TRBD1. CDR1 and CDR2 from the germline V gene are GTSNPN and SVGIG (reference sequence). After removal of 3 bases from V and 1 base from J, the junction contained 5 bases not matched to a gene. The CDR3 runs 14 residues.

This sequence joins TRBV19 and TRBJ2-3; the D is unclear. The germline gives CDR1 LNHDA, CDR2 SQIVND (reference sequence). The CDR3 consists of 14 residues. V lost 3 bases and J 3 bases, leaving 10 bases between the germline ends. CDR3 loop: CASSIAFGTDTQYF. CDR3 nucleotide sequence: TGTGCCAGTAGTATTGCCTTCGGGACAGATACGCAGTATTTT.

The rearrangement links TRBV6-5 to TRBJ1-2, with no clear D. The CDR3 is 13 amino acids. The V gene lost 0 bases and the J gene lost 6 bases, with 8 bases spanning the gap. Germline assignment: CDR1 MNHEY and CDR2 SVGAGI. CDR3 in DNA: TGTGCCAGCAGTTACTCTATACTGGATGGCTACACCTTC. Amino acid sequence: CASSYSILDGYTF.